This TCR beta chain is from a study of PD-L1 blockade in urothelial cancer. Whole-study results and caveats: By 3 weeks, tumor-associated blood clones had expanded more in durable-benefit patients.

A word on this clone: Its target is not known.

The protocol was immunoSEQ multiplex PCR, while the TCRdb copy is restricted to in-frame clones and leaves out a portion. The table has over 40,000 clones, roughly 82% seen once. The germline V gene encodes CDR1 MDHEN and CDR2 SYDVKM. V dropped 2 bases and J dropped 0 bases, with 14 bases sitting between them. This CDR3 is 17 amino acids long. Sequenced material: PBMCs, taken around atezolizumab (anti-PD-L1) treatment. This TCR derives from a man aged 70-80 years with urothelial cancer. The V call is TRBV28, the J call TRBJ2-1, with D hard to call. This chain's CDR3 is CASSLGGADSSYNEQFF. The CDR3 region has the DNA TGTGCCAGCAGTTTAGGCGGAGCAGATAGCTCCTACAATGAGCAGTTCTTC.